This T cell receptor beta chain was recovered during a study of T cells in localized non-small cell lung cancer. The assay was immunoSEQ multiplex PCR, and TCRdb's table has in-frame clones only and misses some. The sample shows around 25,000 clones, about 86% of them seen only once. Findings and caveats of the study: Adjacent lung tissue had a median approximately 57 of the top 100 clones found in the tumor.

The CDR3 covers 13 residues. CDR1 and CDR2 from the germline V gene are SQVTM and ANQGSEA. V trimming: 6 bases; J trimming: 4 bases; junction bases outside the gene matches: 6. This clone was seen once. What it binds is unknown. The rearrangement uses TRBV29-1 and TRBJ2-5; 9 nucleotides line up with TRBD1. Sequencing was performed on peripheral blood, taken before any cancer treatment. The receptor was derived from a woman between 35 and 70 years old with stage I lung adenocarcinoma. The CDR3 spells CSVTGQGRETQYF. The CDR3 region has the DNA TGCAGCGTGACGGGACAGGGAAGAGAGACCCAGTACTTC.